The rows below give T cell receptor delta chains drawn from one sample of a study of γδ T cells in repeated Plasmodium falciparum infection. TCRdb reanalyzed the multiplex PCR reads using CATT. The table has tens of thousands of delta-chain clones, around 1.6% seen once. The sample taken for sequencing was gamma-delta T cells from blood. These receptors all stem from a pool of human donors (malaria-infected and uninfected, not separated). The CDR3 runs from the conserved cysteine through the conserved F or W. The D gene is left open where the match is weak. A clone size is listed for some rows: how often the clone was seen (once, few, many), or a class if it is expanded.

v_gene	d_gene	abundance	j_gene	CDR3nt	CDR3aa
TRDV2	TRDD3	many	TRDJ1	TGTGCCTGTGACACCGGGGAGATGGGGGATAGGACGTCAAGTTTTGTCGATAAACTCATCTTT	CACDTGEMGDRTSSFVDKLIF
TRDV1	.	many	TRDJ1	TGTGCTCTTGGGGAAAGAGTGGGATATAGGAAGGCCGATAAACTCATCTTT	CALGERVGYRKADKLIF
TRDV2	TRDD3	many	TRDJ3	TGTGCCTGTGACGCCGTACTGGGGGATACGCATCGCTCCTGGGACACCCGACAGATGTTTTTC	CACDAVLGDTHRSWDTRQMFF
TRDV1	TRDD3	many	TRDJ1	TGTGCTCTTGGAAAAGGTGAAGGCTGGGGGATTTACGATAAACTCATCTTT	CALGKGEGWGIYDKLIF
TRDV2	.	many	TRDJ3	TGTGCCTGTGACACCGGCTTTACTGGGACCAGCTCCTGGGACACCCGACAGATGTTTTTC	CACDTGFTGTSSWDTRQMFF
TRDV1	TRDD3	many	TRDJ1	TGTGCTCTTGGGGAACTCGGTAACTCATATCGCCCAGAGGGGGATAGGGACACCGATAAACTCATCTTT	CALGELGNSYRPEGDRDTDKLIF
TRDV1	.	many	TRDJ1	TGTGCTCTTGGGGAACTTGTACTTCCTCCCGGATGGAACACCGATAAACTCATCTTT	CALGELVLPPGWNTDKLIF
TRDV2	TRDD3	many	TRDJ1	TGTGCCTGTGACACTTTGGGGGATATTAACGATAAACTCATCTTT	CACDTLGDINDKLIF
TRDV1	TRDD3	many	TRDJ1	TGTGCTCTTGGGGATTACTGGGGGATAGGCCAGGATAAACTCATCTTT	CALGDYWGIGQDKLIF
TRDV1	TRDD3	.	TRDJ1	TGTGCTCTTGGGCCATCTTACCCTGGGGGATACGCTTGGTCCTACAGCGATAAACTCATCTTT	CALGPSYPGGYAWSYSDKLIF
TRDV2	TRDD3	many	TRDJ1	TGTGCCCGTGACACCGTAGGGGGATACGCGTATCCCGATAAACTCATCTTT	CARDTVGGYAYPDKLIF
TRDV3	TRDD3	many	TRDJ1	TGTGCCTTATCCCTGCCTGGGGGACCCACCGATAAACTCATCTTT	CALSLPGGPTDKLIF
TRDV1	.	many	TRDJ1	TGTGCTCTTGGATCTTCCTTCCCCGGTCATCCCGCCCACACCGACAAACTCATCTTT	CALGSSFPGHPAHTDKLIF
TRDV1	.	few	TRDJ1	TGTGCTCTTGGGGGACTACAGTACACTTCCTGCGGAACGTGGGCAGTACCCCACACCGATAAACTCATCTTT	CALGGLQYTSCGTWAVPHTDKLIF
TRDV1	.	many	TRDJ1	TGTGCTCTTGGGGAACTCGGTCTTAGGACCGTGGGGATTAGTCTTAGCGATAAACCCATCTTT	CALGELGLRTVGISLSDKPIF
TRDV1	TRDD3	many	TRDJ1	TGTGCTCTTGGGGAACTTGGTGCTGGGGGATACACCGATAAACTCATCTTT	CALGELGAGGYTDKLIF
TRDV2	TRDD3	medium-sized	TRDJ1	TGTGCCTGTGACACCGTAAGCTGGGGGAGAGCGAAAGATAAACTCATCTTT	CACDTVSWGRAKDKLIF
TRDV1	TRDD3	many	TRDJ1	TGTGCTCTTGGGAATCGTCGACGGCTTCCTCTGGGGGGGATACGGGGAAGCACCGATAAACTCATCTTT	CALGNRRRLPLGGIRGSTDKLIF
TRDV1	TRDD3	.	TRDJ1	TGTGCTCTTGGGGAAGAGACGTACCTGGGCCTACTGGGGGACTATAAACTCATCTTT	CALGEETYLGLLGDYKLIF
TRDV1	.	medium-sized	TRDJ1	TGTGCTCTTGGGGATCTCACAGGGGGCCCTGCACCCGATAAACTCATCTTT	CALGDLTGGPAPDKLIF
TRDV1	.	medium-sized	TRDJ1	TGTGCTCTTGGGGAACGGGGCCACAAACTCATCTTT	CALGERGHKLIF
TRDV1	TRDD3	medium-sized	TRDJ1	TGTGCTCTTGGGGAACTAAACGTCTGGGGGTTCTACGATAAACTCATCTTT	CALGELNVWGFYDKLIF
TRDV1	TRDD3	many	TRDJ1	TGTGCTCTTGGGGAACTAGGGGCTACTGGGGGATATTCACTCATCTTT	CALGELGATGGYSLIF
TRDV1	.	medium-sized	TRDJ1	TGTGCTCTTGGGGAAAGGGCGCTTCCTACGGTACTGGGGGACACCGATAAACTCATCTTT	CALGERALPTVLGDTDKLIF
TRDV1	TRDD3	medium-sized	TRDJ1	TGTGCTCTTGGGGAACTAGTCGTTCCTTCGCTGGGGGATTCGGATAAACTCATCTTT	CALGELVVPSLGDSDKLIF
TRDV1	TRDD3	medium-sized	TRDJ3	TGTGCTCTTGGGGGCAGGGTAAGAACTGGGGGATCCTGGGACACCCGACAGATGTTTTTC	CALGGRVRTGGSWDTRQMFF
TRDV1	.	many	TRDJ1	TGTGCTCTTGGGGAACCCTTCTTCAGTAACTTACTGACATACACCGATAAACTCATCTTT	CALGEPFFSNLLTYTDKLIF
TRDV1	.	many	TRDJ1	TGTGCTCTTGGGGAAATCGGGCCCCACTGTAATAAACTCATCTTT	CALGEIGPHCNKLIF
TRDV1	.	many	TRDJ1	TGTGCTCTTGGGGCCCCTATCCCACGTATGCGGAATAAACTCATCTTT	CALGAPIPRMRNKLIF
TRDV1	TRDD3	many	TRDJ1	TGTGCTCTTGGGAACTCCCAGGCTGGGGGATACACCGATAAACTCATCTTT	CALGNSQAGGYTDKLIF
TRDV1	.	many	TRDJ1	TGTGCTCTTGGGGGACTAGAGTCGTCCCGGTCCTTTATTACCGATAAACTCATCTTT	CALGGLESSRSFITDKLIF
TRDV1	.	few	TRDJ1	TGTGCTCTTGGGGAACTTAGACCACATCCCTTCACCGATAAACTCATCTTT	CALGELRPHPFTDKLIF
TRDV1	.	many	TRDJ1	TGTGCTCTTGGGGAACATTGCCCCTACGAGGTGGGGAATAAATCGGTCGATAAACTCATCTTT	CALGEHCPYEVGNKSVDKLIF
TRDV1	.	many	TRDJ3	TGTGCTCTTGTGGAAAACCTCCTCTCCTGGGACACCCGACAGATGTTTTTC	CALVENLLSWDTRQMFF
TRDV1	TRDD3	many	TRDJ1	TGTGCTCTTGGGGAACTGTTTTCCGAGAGGTGGGGGATAGGGCTGTATAAACTCATCTTT	CALGELFSERWGIGLYKLIF
TRDV3	.	many	TRDJ1	TGTGCCTCCACCGAGGTCCCCTACTGGGACGGGCCCTACACCGATAAACTCATCTTT	CASTEVPYWDGPYTDKLIF
TRDV3	.	medium-sized	TRDJ1	TGTGCCTTTGGAGAGCCCGGATACACCGATAAACTCATCTTT	CAFGEPGYTDKLIF
TRDV1	TRDD3	medium-sized	TRDJ1	TGTGCTCTTGGGGACTCTCCTACAACGGAACCCCAACCCCGTACTGGGGGATTACCAACCGATAAACTCATCTTT	CALGDSPTTEPQPRTGGLPTDKLIF
TRDV1	TRDD3	medium-sized	TRDJ1	TGTGCTCTTGGGGAGACATACTGGGGGACGGCCACCGATAAACTCATCTTT	CALGETYWGTATDKLIF
TRDV2	TRDD3	medium-sized	TRDJ1	TGTGCCTGTGACACCATACTGGGGATAGAGCGTTACACCGATAAACTCATCTTT	CACDTILGIERYTDKLIF
TRDV1	.	medium-sized	TRDJ1	TGTGCTCTTGGGGAACTCAAACCTTGCCGATTGATCCTAAAGTACACCGATAAACTCATCTTT	CALGELKPCRLILKYTDKLIF
TRDV1	.	many	TRDJ1	TGTGCTCTTGGGGTCATTTCCTTTAGTAAACTCATCTTT	CALGVISFSKLIF
TRDV2	TRDD3	many	TRDJ1	TGTGCCTGTGACACCGTGGACCTTACTGGGGGGGATAAACTCATCTTT	CACDTVDLTGGDKLIF
TRDV1	.	many	TRDJ1	TGTGCTCTTGGGGAAGCGGCTGACTGGGAGATACCGGCCGATAAACTCATCTTT	CALGEAADWEIPADKLIF
TRDV1	.	medium-sized	TRDJ2	TGTGCTCTTGGAGCCCCATTCCCCTTTTGGGGGGGATTGACAGCACAACTCTTCTTT	CALGAPFPFWGGLTAQLFF
TRDV1	.	.	TRDJ1	TGTGCTCTTGGGGAACTCCCCCTCCTATCGCGGCCCCGCACCGATAAACTCATCTTT	CALGELPLLSRPRTDKLIF
TRDV1	.	medium-sized	TRDJ1	TGTGCTCTTGGGGAACCGAGATGGACAAACACCGATAAACTCATCTTT	CALGEPRWTNTDKLIF
TRDV1	.	medium-sized	TRDJ1	TGTGCTCTTGGGACCCCGGGACTCCGAAACACCGATAAACTCATCTTT	CALGTPGLRNTDKLIF
TRDV1	TRDD2	many	TRDJ1	TGTGCTCTTGGGGGCCACCTTCCTACCCTACTGGGGATCAGTAAACTCATCTTT	CALGGHLPTLLGISKLIF
TRDV1	TRDD3	medium-sized	TRDJ1	TGTGCTCTTGGGGAACTGGGGGATACGCTGGACACCGATAAACTCATCTTT	CALGELGDTLDTDKLIF
TRDV1	.	medium-sized	TRDJ1	TGTGCTCTTGGGGAAAGTCCACCCTACGTCCCGGGGGTTAATAAACTCATCTTT	CALGESPPYVPGVNKLIF
TRDV2	TRDD3	many	TRDJ1	TGTGCCTGTGACACCTTACAATTACTGGGGGATACCCCCGGTAAACTCATCTTT	CACDTLQLLGDTPGKLIF
TRDV1	TRDD3	many	TRDJ1	TGTGCTCTTGGGGAACTCAGGTCTCCCTTACTGGGGGATCCCCATAAACCCATCTTT	CALGELRSPLLGDPHKPIF
TRDV1	TRDD3	many	TRDJ1	TGTGCTCTTGGGGAACTCAGTAATGCTCCCGGATACTGGGGGGGCCTCATCTTT	CALGELSNAPGYWGGLIF
TRDV1	.	many	TRDJ1	TGTGCTCTTGGGGCACCCCTGTTGCCCCTACTCGGGGGCGTACTGGGAGGATACACCGATAAACTCATCTTT	CALGAPLLPLLGGVLGGYTDKLIF
TRDV1	TRDD3	medium-sized	TRDJ1	TGTGCTCTTGGGGAAGGCCTTGTTGGGGGATACATGACCGATAAACTCATCTTT	CALGEGLVGGYMTDKLIF
TRDV1	TRDD3	many	TRDJ1	TGTGCTCTTGGGGAACTCTATCCTACGTTTTACCCCCGGGGGGATACTCCAAAATACACCGATAAACTCATCTTT	CALGELYPTFYPRGDTPKYTDKLIF
TRDV2	TRDD3	many	TRDJ1	TGTGCCTGTGTTGGACTGGGGGATACCTCCCCATACACCGATAAACTCATCTTT	CACVGLGDTSPYTDKLIF
TRDV1	TRDD3	many	TRDJ1	TGTGCTATTGGGGAACTAGTAGGGATGTACCGACACGCCCCAGTACTGGGGAATACTACCGATAAACTCATCTTT	CAIGELVGMYRHAPVLGNTTDKLIF
TRDV1	.	many	TRDJ1	TGTGCTCTGCGGCGTTCCCTGACCGATAAACTCATCTTT	CALRRSLTDKLIF